This TCR beta chain is drawn from a study of shared clonotypes between healthy human individuals (dated by TCRdb to between 2020 and 2021). Background on the whole study: A couple of women and a few men aged 18 to 49 years were included in the cohort. Per donor, three plates each were used for CD4 naive and CD4 memory, two for CD8 naive, and one for CD8 memory. Blood TCR repertoires of a handful of healthy adults were deeply sequenced to estimate repertoire size and the extent of clonotype sharing between individuals. To increase sequencing depth and limit assay-specific biases, different laboratories used diverse techniques to prepare libraries and sequence TCR repertoires. Between about 0.85 and 8.9 billion PBMCs per donor were obtained by leukapheresis.

Beyond this particular receptor, the publication reports: Higher generation probabilities were observed for clonotypes shared by all four sorted-subset donors than for non-shared clonotypes. Incomplete sequencing was indicated by rarefaction of sorted-subset datasets, despite the large sequencing depth. Naive subsets generally had larger estimated clonotype richness than memory subsets did. When several donors were compared, the shared fraction of clonotypes was around 5% for naive CD4, approximately 3.5% for naive CD8, more than 2% for memory CD4, and 0.4% for memory CD8. Pairwise subsampling indicated that sequencing depth was expected to affect the degree of clonotype sharing among donors. Sampling was restricted to blood, and TCR repertoires in tissues likely differ from the TCR repertoires found in blood. The small number of donors limited the genetic and exposure-history diversity represented.

Donors were healthy HIV-negative adults with no recently reported acute infections or vaccinations. Every donor was a Caucasian adult residing in Nashville, Tennessee, USA. Magnetic negative selection was used to enrich CD4+ T cells, after which naive cells were positively selected on CD45RA and the negative fraction became the memory subset. Blood was obtained by leukapheresis, after which PBMCs were separated by Ficoll-Histopaque density gradient centrifugation and cryopreserved in liquid nitrogen vapor phase. Analytical flow cytometry was used to check the purity and quantity of each magnetically sorted T cell population. Genomic DNA was isolated from every sorted fraction and measured by UV absorbance on a Nanodrop 2000c. Trimming leaves V shorter by 5 bases and J shorter by 2 bases, with the junction holding 3 bases beyond the gene matches. The CDR3 numbers 14 residues from cysteine through phenylalanine. Kept here is only the CDR3 DNA, which spans 42 bases and is read in frame from base 1. The germline V gene supplies CDR1 SGHAT and CDR2 FQNNGV.

On this clone itself: Its antigen is not yet known. No base quality information exists; no much larger clone differs at one position.

Using the deep immunoSEQ assay, TCR CDR3 regions were amplified from genomic DNA by multiplex PCR. Genomic DNA extracted from each cell subset was distributed evenly over all wells of several immunoSEQ 96-well plates, and each plate served as one replicate. For sorted subsets, roughly 190 ng of genomic DNA, equivalent to 30,000 or so T cell genomes, went into each replicate PCR. The purified libraries were quantified using a Qubit 3.0 fluorometer, sized with a Bioanalyzer 2100, and then quantified again using the KAPA Library Quantification kit. Every immunoSEQ 96-well plate was sequenced on a separate single-read 150-cycle Illumina NextSeq 550 flow cell. Regarding the original processing steps: The immunoSEQ output contained only junctional sequences without quality scores, so filtering could not match that applied to full-length reads. Sequences were annotated with PyIR, a Python wrapper for IgBLAST v1.9, using IMGT germline references to assign V/J genes and CDR3. Reads were removed for weak V/J assignments (E-value above 1e-6), missing CDR3, stop codons, out-of-frame junctions, or ambiguous translated residues. A V3J clonotype was defined by an identical inferred V gene, J gene, and CDR3 amino acid sequence. Percentage overlap between repertoires was calculated by dividing the number of shared unique clonotypes by the size of the smaller repertoire. RTK rarefaction, the Chao1 estimator, and Recon v2.1 estimates of unobserved clonotypes were used to assess repertoire richness. OLGA was used to compute generation probabilities for all TCRbeta clonotypes that the gDNA method yielded from four donors. Here the immuneACCESS table is served through TCRdb, limited to in-frame sequences with V and J called. Missing clones are a known gap in these copies; in checked studies unresolved V genes cover under half, and the rest lacks a known reason. D and trimming were read from the DNA, whereas the V and J calls and clone size are those reported in that table. A total of millions of clones appear in this sample, over 85% of them only once. The ten largest clones represent roughly 0.13% of the sample.

This sequence uses TRBV11-2 and TRBJ2-7; the junction holds 10 bases that match TRBD2. The sample comprised naive CD4+ T cells sorted from blood. The cell subset or site label, as the study defines it: CD45RA+ positively selected. The TCR was taken from a young man in good health. The DNA is as follows: TGTGCCAGCAGCCCGGGGACTAGCGCCTACGAGCAGTACTTC. Translated, it reads CASSPGTSAYEQYF.